The 8 T cell receptor beta chains listed next were all sequenced from one sample in a study of CD8 T cells in ankylosing spondylitis. MiXCR was run by TCRdb on the 5' RACE reads, yielding one entry per CDR3 protein. Altogether approximately 340,000 distinct CDR3 sequences are present, about 14% being singletons, with the ten largest covering about 1.1%. Sequencing input: blood, either unsorted or a sorted T cell fraction (not recorded which). These receptors all come from a male donor with ankylosing spondylitis or in good health (not recorded which).

In this sample, this clonotype turned up many times. The chain carries TRBV10-2 and TRBJ2-3; no reliable D call. The germline V gene encodes CDR1 WSHSY and CDR2 SAAADI. Trimming pared 5 bases from V and 3 bases from J, leaving 18 bases between. The CDR3 is 16 amino acids. CDR3 coding DNA: TGCGCCAGCAGTAACCTGACCCGTAAATCAACAGATACGCAGTATTTT. Residues: CASSNLTRKSTDTQYF.

In this sample, this clonotype turned up a few times. The rearrangement links TRBV27 to TRBJ2-7, with 7 positions matching TRBD1. This CDR3 comprises 14 residues. The J segment lost 0 bases and the V segment lost 6 bases, leaving 5 bases of the junction unmatched. The germline V gene encodes CDR1 MNHEY and CDR2 SMNVEV (reference sequence). Here the CDR3 reads CASRSRDSSYEQYF. CDR3 nucleotide sequence: TGTGCCAGCAGGTCCCGGGACAGCTCCTACGAGCAGTACTTC.

Ten or more counts support this clonotype. The chain combines TRBV30 with TRBJ2-5; D is possibly TRBD2 (6 bases). The germline V gene has CDR1 GTSNPN and CDR2 SVGIG (reference sequence). The CDR3 sequence is 13 residues long. Deletions cut 2 bases from V and 4 bases from J, with 11 bases between. For the CDR3, the DNA is TGTGCCTGGAGTATAGGGACTGGAGAGACCCAGTACTTC. Translated, it gives CAWSIGTGETQYF. The whole variable domain, remainder taken from reference TRBV30 and TRBJ2-5, is SQTIHQWPATLVQPVGSPLSLECTVEGTSNPNLYWYRQAAGRGLQLLFYSVGIGQISSEVPQNLSASRPQDRQFILSSKKLLLSDSGFYLCAWSIGTGETQYFGPGTRLLVL.

The gene calls are TRBV7-9 and TRBJ2-3, with TRBD1 matching 7 bases. Trimming at V came to 4 bases and at J to 0 bases, leaving 7 bases not matched to a gene. Germline V gene sequence: CDR1 SEHNR, CDR2 FQNEAQ (reference sequence). This CDR3 contains 16 residues. The CDR3 protein is CASSSTGVPSTDTQYF. Here the CDR3 DNA reads TGTGCCAGCAGCTCTACAGGGGTTCCGAGCACAGATACGCAGTATTTT.

In its sample, this clonotype was seen a few times. This chain connects TRBV20-1 to TRBJ2-5; D is undetermined. This CDR3 comprises 11 residues. Germline V gene data show CDR1 as DFQATT and CDR2 as SNEGSKA (reference sequence). The CDR3 is CSSEYQETQYF. DNA for the CDR3: TGCAGCTCCGAATACCAAGAGACCCAGTACTTC.

This clonotype was seen many times. The J gene is TRBJ1-2, the V gene TRBV12-3 or TRBV12-4; D might be TRBD1 (6 bases). The CDR3 consists of 14 residues. Between the trimmed V and J ends, which lost 3 bases and 8 bases, there was a span of 16 bases. Written as DNA, the CDR3 is TGTGCCAGCAGTTTGAAGGTGACAAGGGGGGGCTACACCTTC. Amino acids: CASSLKVTRGGYTF.

This clonotype has more than one count but fewer than ten. The chain recombines TRBV2 with TRBJ1-2; the match to TRBD1 covers 7 bases. The CDR3 spans 14 residues. J gave up 5 bases and V 5 bases, and 8 bases lay outside the gene matches. Germline loops: CDR1 SNHLY, CDR2 FYNNEI. CDR3 protein: CASSQGQPNYGYTF. As DNA, the CDR3 is TGTGCCAGCAGTCAGGGACAGCCGAATTATGGCTACACCTTC.

There are a few counts of this clonotype. The chain uses TRBV27 and TRBJ2-7; no clear D. Germline CDR1 is MNHEY and CDR2 is SMNVEV (reference sequence). V gave up 6 bases and J gave up 6 bases, with 15 bases separating them. The CDR3 sequence is 13 residues long. The CDR3 DNA reads as TGTGCCAGCAGCCCTGTGAAAGGAAGCGAGCAGTACTTC. Translating gives CASSPVKGSEQYF.